This T cell receptor (beta chain) appears in the sequencing data of a study of cytomegalovirus exposure and HLA in healthy donors. Across the whole study: An analysis done earlier identified almost 120 million unique TCR beta sequences from around 180 million T cells.

This CDR3 spans 18 amino acids. The V and J ends lost 0 bases and 0 bases respectively, with 16 bases between them. The germline V gene encodes CDR1 SGHKS and CDR2 YYEKEE (reference sequence). Study-level points and caveats: Previously analyzed data showed that most TCR beta V segments were productive at a frequency of about 90% or about 30%. Both high specificity and high sensitivity reportedly marked the classifier's diagnosis of cytomegalovirus status.

PCR amplification relied on 60 Vbeta primers (plus 13 Jbeta primers). Only in-frame clones appear in the TCRdb table, and some are missing; sequencing was by immunoSEQ multiplex PCR. The sample consists of 150,000 to 200,000 clones, around 80% of them appearing once. Details on this clone: Its antigen is unknown.

The receptor was isolated from a woman aged 30 to 39 in good health and CMV-seronegative. Sequenced input: PBMCs. The chain combines TRBV5-5 with TRBJ1-3, with a weak D call TRBD1 (6 bases). The CDR3 region has the DNA TGTGCCAGCAGCTTGGTGGTAACAGGGCTGGGCTCTGGAAACACCATATATTTT. Translating it yields CASSLVVTGLGSGNTIYF.